The clone carrying this T cell receptor (beta chain) was counted between two and nine times. TCRdb keeps only in-frame clones here, not all; method: immunoSEQ multiplex PCR. The table lists approximately 150,000 clones, around nine tenths of them singletons. This sample was taken from a study of control samples from healthy donors and cancer patients. V was cut by 0 bases and J by 0 bases, with 10 bases left in between. The CDR3 contains 17 residues. Germline V lookup: CDR1 SGHNT, CDR2 YYREEE (reference sequence). The chain employs TRBV5-4 and TRBJ2-6, with D perhaps being TRBD1 or TRBD2 (6 bases each). This TCR was sampled from a man aged 45-60 years with head and neck cancer. The sample was PBMCs. The CDR3 spells CASSLEGGGSGANVLTF. CDR3 DNA: TGTGCCAGCAGCTTGGAGGGGGGCGGCTCTGGGGCCAACGTCCTGACTTTC.